One sample yielded the 8 T cell receptor beta chains listed below, sequenced in a study of STAT3 mutations in large granular lymphocyte leukemia. Points from the study as a whole: Every T-LGLL patient had at least one immunodominant TCRbeta clonotype.

These TCRs are of unknown antigen specificity. Assay used: immunoSEQ multiplex PCR; TCRdb lists only in-frame clones, some missing. The table lists more than 25,000 clones, about three quarters of them singletons. The specimen sequenced was peripheral blood mononuclear cells. The receptors were sampled from a woman in her 50s with T-cell large granular lymphocyte leukemia. Some clones in this sample may be carry-over from other donors' samples.

The chain is built from TRBV27 and TRBJ2-2; TRBD2 matches 7 bases. CDR1 and CDR2 from the germline V gene are MNHEY and SMNVEV (reference sequence). J gave up 4 bases and V 8 bases, and 7 bases lay outside the gene matches. This CDR3 is built from 14 residues. This CDR3 reads CASSSGDTTGELFF. In DNA form, the CDR3 reads TGTGCCAGCTCGAGCGGGGATACCACCGGGGAGCTGTTTTTT.

Only a few counts were recorded for this clone. The V call is TRBV4-1, the J call TRBJ2-7; the D gene could be TRBD1 or TRBD2 (7 bases each). The germline CDR1 and CDR2 sequences are MGHRA and YSYEKL. The CDR3 spans 15 residues. V lost 5 bases, J lost 2 bases, and 16 bases lay in between. CDR3 sequence reads: CASSVRGTDPYEQYF. The CDR3 nucleotides are TGCGCCAGCAGCGTGCGGGGGACAGATCCCTACGAGCAGTACTTC.

This clone was seen only a few times. The chain links TRBV28 to TRBJ1-5; maybe TRBD1 (6 bases). Trimming cost V 8 bases and J 0 bases, with 23 bases left between them. The CDR3 loop spans 18 amino acids. Germline CDR1 reads MDHEN; CDR2 reads SYDVKM. This chain's CDR3 is CASLIDAVGGDSNQPQHF. CDR3 DNA: TGTGCCAGCTTAATTGATGCGGTCGGGGGCGATAGCAATCAGCCCCAGCATTTT. Full variable domain (outside the CDR3, taken from reference TRBV28 and TRBJ1-5): DVKVTQSSRYLVKRTGEKVFLECVQDMDHENMFWYRQDPGLGLRLIYFSYDVKMKEKGDIPEGYSVSREKKERFSLILESASTNQTSMYLCASLIDAVGGDSNQPQHFGDGTRLSIL.

This sequence joins TRBV18 and TRBJ1-5; D unclear. In germline, CDR1 is KGHSH, CDR2 LQKENI. The ends were cut back, 0 bases at V and 4 bases at J, with 7 bases in the middle. The CDR3 length is 14 residues. CDR3 sequence (DNA): TGTGCCAGCTCACCACCCAGGATAAATCAGCCCCAGCATTTT. It specifies CASSPPRINQPQHF.

The gene calls are TRBV18 and TRBJ2-7, with D possibly TRBD1 on 6 matching bases. In germline, CDR1 is KGHSH, CDR2 LQKENI. V was clipped by 3 bases and J by 5 bases, with 11 bases between them. The CDR3 has 13 amino acids. CDR3 bases: TGTGCCAGCTCACCCCTACAGGGTGACGAGCAGTACTTC. Amino acid sequence: CASSPLQGDEQYF.

This clone was recorded only once. As DNA, the CDR3 is TGTGCCAGCAGTCCAGAGAGGGGGCGGCTGGAGACCCAGTACTTC. Its protein product is CASSPERGRLETQYF. The V and J genes are TRBV28 and TRBJ2-5; 7 positions agree with TRBD1. The V and J ends lost 5 bases and 5 bases, in that order; junction bases with no gene match: 11. From germline, CDR1 is MDHEN and CDR2 SYDVKM. This CDR3 has 15 residues.

By share, this clone counts as medium-sized. The chain has TRBV18 and TRBJ2-7; D not resolved. Per germline, CDR1 KGHSH and CDR2 LQKENI. V gave up 5 bases and J gave up 0 bases, with 17 bases separating them. The CDR3 is 16 residues long. Here the CDR3 reads CASSSLPGLSSYEQYF. As DNA, the CDR3 is TGTGCCAGCTCATCTTTACCGGGCCTGAGCTCCTACGAGCAGTACTTC.

This clone was recorded once. The rearrangement joins TRBV7-9 to TRBJ2-1; 14 nucleotides match TRBD2. V gave up 5 bases and J gave up 9 bases; unmatched junction bases: 3. The germline V gene has CDR1 SEHNR and CDR2 FQNEAQ (reference sequence). This CDR3 contains 14 residues. The chain's CDR3 is CASSLTSGRGEQFF. In DNA form, the CDR3 reads TGTGCCAGCAGCCTGACTAGCGGGAGGGGTGAGCAGTTCTTC.